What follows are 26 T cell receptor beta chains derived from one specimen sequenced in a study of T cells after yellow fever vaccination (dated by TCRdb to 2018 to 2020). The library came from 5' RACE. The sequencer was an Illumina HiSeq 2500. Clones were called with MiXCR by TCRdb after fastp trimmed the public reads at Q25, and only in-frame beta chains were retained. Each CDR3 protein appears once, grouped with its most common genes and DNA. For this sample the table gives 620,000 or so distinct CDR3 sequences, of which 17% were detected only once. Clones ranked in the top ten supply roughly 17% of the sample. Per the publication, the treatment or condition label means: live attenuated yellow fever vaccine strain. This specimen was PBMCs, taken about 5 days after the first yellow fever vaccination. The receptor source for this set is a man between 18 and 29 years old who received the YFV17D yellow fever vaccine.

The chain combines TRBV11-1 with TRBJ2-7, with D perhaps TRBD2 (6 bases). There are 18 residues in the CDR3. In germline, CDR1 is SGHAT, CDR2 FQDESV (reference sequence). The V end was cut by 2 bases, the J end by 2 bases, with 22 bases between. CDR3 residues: CASSLPKLGGPSAYEQYF. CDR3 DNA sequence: TGTGCCAGCAGCTTACCAAAGTTGGGGGGTCCTTCAGCCTACGAGCAGTACTTC. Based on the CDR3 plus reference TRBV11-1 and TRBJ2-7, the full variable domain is EAEVAQSPRYKITEKSQAVAFWCDPISGHATLYWYRQILGQGPELLVQFQDESVVDDSQLPKDRFSAERLKGVDSTLKIQPAELGDSAMYLCASSLPKLGGPSAYEQYFGPGTRLTVT.

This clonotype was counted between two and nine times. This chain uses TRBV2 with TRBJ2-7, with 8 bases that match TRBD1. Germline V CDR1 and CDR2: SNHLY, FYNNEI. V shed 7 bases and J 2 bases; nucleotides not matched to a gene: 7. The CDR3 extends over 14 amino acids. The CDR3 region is CASNSGTGAYEQYF. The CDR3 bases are TGTGCCAGCAATTCCGGGACAGGAGCCTACGAGCAGTACTTC.

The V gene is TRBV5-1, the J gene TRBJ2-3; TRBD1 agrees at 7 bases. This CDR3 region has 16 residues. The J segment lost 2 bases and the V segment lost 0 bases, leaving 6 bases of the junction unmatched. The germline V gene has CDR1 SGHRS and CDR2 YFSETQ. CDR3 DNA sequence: TGCGCCAGCAGCTTGGGTGGGACAGCCGCCACAGATACGCAGTATTTT. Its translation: CASSLGGTAATDTQYF.

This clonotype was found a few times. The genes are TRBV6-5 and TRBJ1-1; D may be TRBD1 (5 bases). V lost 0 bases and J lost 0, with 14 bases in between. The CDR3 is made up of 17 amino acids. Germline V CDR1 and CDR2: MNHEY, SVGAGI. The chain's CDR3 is CASSYSIGGTLNTEAFF. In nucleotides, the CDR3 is TGTGCCAGCAGTTACTCGATTGGGGGAACCTTGAACACTGAAGCTTTCTTT.

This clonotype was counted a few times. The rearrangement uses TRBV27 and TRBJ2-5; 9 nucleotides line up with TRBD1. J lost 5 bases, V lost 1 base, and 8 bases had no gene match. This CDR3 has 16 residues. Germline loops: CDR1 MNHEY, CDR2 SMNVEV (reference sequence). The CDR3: CASSLFWTGEWETQYF. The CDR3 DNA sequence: TGTGCCAGCAGTTTATTCTGGACAGGGGAATGGGAGACCCAGTACTTC.

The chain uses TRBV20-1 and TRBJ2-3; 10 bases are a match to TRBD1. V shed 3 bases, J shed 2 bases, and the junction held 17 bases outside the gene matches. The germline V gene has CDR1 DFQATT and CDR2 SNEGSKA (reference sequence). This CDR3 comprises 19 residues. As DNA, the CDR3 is TGCAGTGCTAGGCCGGTGACAGGGGGCCCAGGGTTGACCACAGATACGCAGTATTTT. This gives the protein CSARPVTGGPGLTTDTQYF.

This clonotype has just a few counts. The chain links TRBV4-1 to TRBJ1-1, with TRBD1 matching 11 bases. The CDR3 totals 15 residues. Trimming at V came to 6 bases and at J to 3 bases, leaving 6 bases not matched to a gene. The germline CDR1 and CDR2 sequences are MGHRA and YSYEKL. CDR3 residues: CASRLGQGGYTEAFF. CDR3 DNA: TGCGCCAGCAGACTGGGACAGGGGGGATACACTGAAGCTTTCTTT.

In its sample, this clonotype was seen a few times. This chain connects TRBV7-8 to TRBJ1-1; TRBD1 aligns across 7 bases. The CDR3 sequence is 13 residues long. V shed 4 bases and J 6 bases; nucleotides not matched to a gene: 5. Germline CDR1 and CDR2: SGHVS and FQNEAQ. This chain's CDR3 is CASSSATGPEAFF. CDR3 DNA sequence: TGTGCCAGCAGCTCAGCGACAGGGCCTGAAGCTTTCTTT. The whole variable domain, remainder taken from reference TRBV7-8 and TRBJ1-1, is GAGVSQSPRYKVAKRGQDVALRCDPISGHVSLFWYQQALGQGPEFLTYFQNEAQLDKSGLPSDRFFAERPEGSVSTLKIQRTQQEDSAVYLCASSSATGPEAFFGQGTRLTVV.

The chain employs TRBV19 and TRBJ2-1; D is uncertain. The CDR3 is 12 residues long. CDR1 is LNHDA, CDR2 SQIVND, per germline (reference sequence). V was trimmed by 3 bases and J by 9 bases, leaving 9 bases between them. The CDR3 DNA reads TGTGCCAGTAGTATTAAGGGTGGTGAGCAGTTCTTC. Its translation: CASSIKGGEQFF.

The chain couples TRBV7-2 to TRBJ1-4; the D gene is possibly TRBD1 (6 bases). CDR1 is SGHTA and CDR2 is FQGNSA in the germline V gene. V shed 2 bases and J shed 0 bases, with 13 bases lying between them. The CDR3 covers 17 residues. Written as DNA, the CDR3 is TGTGCCAGCAGCTTACTGCGGGGGCGCCCAACTAATGAAAAACTGTTTTTT. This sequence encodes CASSLLRGRPTNEKLFF.

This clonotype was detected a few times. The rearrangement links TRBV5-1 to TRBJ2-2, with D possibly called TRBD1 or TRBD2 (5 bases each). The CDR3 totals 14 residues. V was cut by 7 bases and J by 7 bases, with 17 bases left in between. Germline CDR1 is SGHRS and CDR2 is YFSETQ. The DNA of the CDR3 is TGCGCCAGCCCCTCAGGGATCGGAGGCGGGGAGCTGTTTTTT. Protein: CASPSGIGGGELFF.

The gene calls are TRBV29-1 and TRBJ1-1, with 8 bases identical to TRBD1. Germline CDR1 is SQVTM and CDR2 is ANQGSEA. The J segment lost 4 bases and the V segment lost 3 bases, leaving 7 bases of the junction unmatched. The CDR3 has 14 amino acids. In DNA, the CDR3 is TGCAGCGTTGACTCATCCAGGGGGCTCACTGAAGCTTTCTTT. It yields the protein CSVDSSRGLTEAFF.

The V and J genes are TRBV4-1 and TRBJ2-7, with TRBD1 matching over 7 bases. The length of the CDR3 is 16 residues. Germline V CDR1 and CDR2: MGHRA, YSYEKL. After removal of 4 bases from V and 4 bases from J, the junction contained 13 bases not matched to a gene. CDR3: CASSLRTGQYVYEQYF. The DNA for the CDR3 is TGCGCCAGCAGCCTACGGACAGGCCAATACGTTTACGAGCAGTACTTC.

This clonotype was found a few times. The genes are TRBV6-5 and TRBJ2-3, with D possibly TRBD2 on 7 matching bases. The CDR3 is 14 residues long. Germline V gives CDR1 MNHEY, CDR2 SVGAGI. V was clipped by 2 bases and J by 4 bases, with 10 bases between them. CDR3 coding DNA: TGTGCCAGCAGTTACAGGGGGGGTTCAGATACGCAGTATTTT. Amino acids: CASSYRGGSDTQYF.

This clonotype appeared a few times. As DNA, the CDR3 is TGCGCCAGCAGCCAACAGGGGGGACCCCTCAATGAGCAGTTCTTC. This codes for CASSQQGGPLNEQFF. The rearrangement joins TRBV4-3 to TRBJ2-1; TRBD1 is a possible D gene (7 bases). Trimming removed 2 bases from V and 6 bases from J, with 14 bases in between. The CDR3 has 15 amino acids. The germline V gene has CDR1 LGHNA and CDR2 YSLEER.

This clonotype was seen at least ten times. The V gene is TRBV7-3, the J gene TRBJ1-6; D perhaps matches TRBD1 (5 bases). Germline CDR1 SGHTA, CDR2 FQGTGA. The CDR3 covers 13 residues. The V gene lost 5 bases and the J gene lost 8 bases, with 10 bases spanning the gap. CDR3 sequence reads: CASSNGAYSPLHF. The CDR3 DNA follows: TGTGCCAGCAGCAATGGGGCTTATTCACCCCTCCACTTT.

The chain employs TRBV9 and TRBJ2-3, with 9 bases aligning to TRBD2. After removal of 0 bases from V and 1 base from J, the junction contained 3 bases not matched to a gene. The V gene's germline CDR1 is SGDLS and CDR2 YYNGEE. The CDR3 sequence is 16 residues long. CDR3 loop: CASSVAVAGGTDTQYF. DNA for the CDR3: TGTGCCAGCAGCGTAGCTGTAGCGGGGGGCACAGATACGCAGTATTTT.

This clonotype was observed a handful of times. In DNA, the CDR3 is TGTGCCAGCAGTTCGTACAGAGGAGGGCTTGGCCAAGAGACCCAGTACTTC. As protein: CASSSYRGGLGQETQYF. The chain couples TRBV6-2 or TRBV6-3 to TRBJ2-5; D possibly corresponds to TRBD2 (6 bases). V dropped 4 bases and J dropped 1 base, with 19 bases sitting between them. The CDR3 runs to 17 residues. CDR1 is MNHEY, CDR2 SVGEGT, per germline.

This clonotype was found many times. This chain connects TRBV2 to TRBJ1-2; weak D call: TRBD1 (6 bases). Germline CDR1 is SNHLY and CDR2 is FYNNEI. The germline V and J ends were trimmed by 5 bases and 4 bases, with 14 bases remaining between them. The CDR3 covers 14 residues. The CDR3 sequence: CASSPLGTSYGYTF. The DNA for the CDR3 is TGTGCCAGCAGTCCCCTTGGGACAAGCTATGGCTACACCTTC.

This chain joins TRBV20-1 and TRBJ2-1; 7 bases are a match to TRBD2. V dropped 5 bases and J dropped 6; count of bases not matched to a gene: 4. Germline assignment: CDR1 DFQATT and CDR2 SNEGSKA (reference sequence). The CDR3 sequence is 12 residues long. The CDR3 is CSASGGINEQFF. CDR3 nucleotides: TGCAGTGCTTCCGGGGGGATCAATGAGCAGTTCTTC.

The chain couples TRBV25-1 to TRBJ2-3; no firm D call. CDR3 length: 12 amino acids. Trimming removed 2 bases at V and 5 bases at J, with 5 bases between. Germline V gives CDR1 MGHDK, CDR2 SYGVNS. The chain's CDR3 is CASSEAEDTQYF. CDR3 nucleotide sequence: TGTGCCAGCAGTGAAGCGGAAGATACGCAGTATTTT.

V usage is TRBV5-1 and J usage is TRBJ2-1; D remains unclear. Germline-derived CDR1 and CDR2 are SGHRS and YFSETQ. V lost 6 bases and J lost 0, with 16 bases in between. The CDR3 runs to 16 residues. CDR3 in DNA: TGCGCCAGCAACCCCCTCCGACTGAGCTCCTACAATGAGCAGTTCTTC. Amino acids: CASNPLRLSSYNEQFF.

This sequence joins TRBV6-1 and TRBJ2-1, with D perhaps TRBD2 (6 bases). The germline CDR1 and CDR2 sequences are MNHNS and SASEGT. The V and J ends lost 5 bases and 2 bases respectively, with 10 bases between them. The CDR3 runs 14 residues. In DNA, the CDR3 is TGTGCCAGCAGTCGGGAGACCACCTACAATGAGCAGTTCTTC. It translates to CASSRETTYNEQFF.

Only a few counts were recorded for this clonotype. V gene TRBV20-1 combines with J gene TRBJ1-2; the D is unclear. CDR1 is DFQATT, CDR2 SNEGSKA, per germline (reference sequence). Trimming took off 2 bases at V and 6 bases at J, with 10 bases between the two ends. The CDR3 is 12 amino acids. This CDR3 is CSARWRKDGYTF. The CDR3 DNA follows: TGCAGTGCTAGATGGAGGAAGGATGGCTACACCTTC.

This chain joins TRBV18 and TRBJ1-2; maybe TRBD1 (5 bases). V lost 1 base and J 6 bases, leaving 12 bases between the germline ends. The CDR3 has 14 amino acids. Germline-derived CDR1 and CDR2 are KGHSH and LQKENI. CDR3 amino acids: CASSPLLGDHGYTF. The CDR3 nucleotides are TGTGCCAGCTCACCACTATTAGGGGACCATGGCTACACCTTC.

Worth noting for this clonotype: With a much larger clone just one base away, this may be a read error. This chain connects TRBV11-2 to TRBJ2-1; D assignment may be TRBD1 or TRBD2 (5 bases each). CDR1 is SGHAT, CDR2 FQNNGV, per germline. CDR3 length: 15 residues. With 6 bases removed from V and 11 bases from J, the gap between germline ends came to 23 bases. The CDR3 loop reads CASSRAGTPVWKQFF. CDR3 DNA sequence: TGTGCCAGCAGTCGAGCCGGGACCCCTGTTTGGAAGCAGTTCTTC.